The TCR beta chain under discussion was sequenced for a study of T-cell memory formation after mild COVID-19. The CDR3 has 14 amino acids. Germline CDR1 and CDR2: LGHDT and YNNKEL (reference sequence). Trimming pared 0 bases from V and 4 bases from J, leaving 8 bases between. Study-level findings and limits: Memory cells collected pre-infection included some clones that later responded, suggesting cross-reactive memory joined.

This clonotype was seen only a few times. The antigen remains undetermined. TCRdb reprocessed the 5' RACE reads via MiXCR and lists one record per CDR3 protein. Here the sample spans roughly 320,000 distinct CDR3 sequences, around 30% being singletons. The sample consisted of PBMCs or a T cell subset sorted from them (not recorded which). The chain uses TRBV3-1 and TRBJ2-3; D is unclear. This sequence originates from an adult woman who had mild COVID-19 (a few samples of this study predate the infection). Cell type and time point are not known. Written as DNA, the CDR3 is TGTGCCAGCAGCCAAGATTTAACGGCAGATACGCAGTATTTT. The encoded protein is CASSQDLTADTQYF.